Shown below are 2 T cell receptor beta chains from a single sample sequenced in a study of beta chain features in type 1 diabetes. Reverse transcription of all isolated RNA meant that expressed TCRB transcripts were sequenced. This table comes from immunoSEQ multiplex PCR, and its TCRdb copy is limited to in-frame clones, with some not included. Of about 150,000 clones in the sample, roughly 53% were seen once. The specimen sequenced was Tregs from blood. The receptors stem from a man younger than 35 in good health.

The chain couples TRBV5-1 to TRBJ1-2, with 12 bases that match TRBD1. The V gene end was trimmed by 4 bases and the J gene end by 8 bases; junction bases not matched to a gene: 12. This CDR3 region has 16 residues. Germline V lookup: CDR1 SGHRS, CDR2 YFSETQ. The CDR3 bases are TGCGCCAGCAGCCCAACACCGGGACAGGGGGCTGGAGGCTACACCTTC. This sequence encodes CASSPTPGQGAGGYTF.

This chain uses TRBV28 with TRBJ1-1; 7 nucleotides agree with TRBD1. V dropped 5 bases and J dropped 2; count of bases not matched to a gene: 8. The CDR3 loop spans 15 amino acids. From germline, CDR1 is MDHEN and CDR2 SYDVKM. CDR3 region: CASSVTGTVNTEAFF. The CDR3, as DNA: TGTGCCAGCAGTGTAACCGGGACAGTCAACACTGAAGCTTTCTTT. Full variable domain (rest looked up from reference TRBV28 and TRBJ1-1): DVKVTQSSRYLVKRTGEKVFLECVQDMDHENMFWYRQDPGLGLRLIYFSYDVKMKEKGDIPEGYSVSREKKERFSLILESASTNQTSMYLCASSVTGTVNTEAFFGQGTRLTVV.